This T cell receptor (beta chain) was sequenced in a study of cytomegalovirus exposure and HLA in healthy donors. The CDR3 extends over 14 amino acids. Losses at the gene ends were 2 bases for V and 6 bases for J; bases not matched to a gene: 3. Germline-derived CDR1 and CDR2 are MNHEY and SVGAGI. Overall study results and limits: Later work showed greater clonal expansion in HLA-associated TCR beta chains than in equally common others.

As for this clone: Antigen unknown.

Use of 60 Vbeta and 13 Jbeta primers characterized the PCR. Some clones are missing from TCRdb's copy, which holds only in-frame ones; the method was immunoSEQ multiplex PCR. The repertoire consists of fewer than 120,000 clones, with 75% to 80% occurring once and the leading ten covering around 1.2%. The chain recombines TRBV6-5 with TRBJ2-1, with 8 bases fitting TRBD1. The sequence came from a woman in her 30s in good health and CMV-seronegative. The source material was PBMCs. The CDR3: CASSYLGQGNEQFF. The CDR3 DNA follows: TGTGCCAGCAGTTACCTAGGACAGGGCAATGAGCAGTTCTTC.